Given below is one T cell receptor beta chain in context. V lost 4 bases, J lost 5 bases, and 21 bases lay in between. The CDR3 spans 18 residues. Germline V gene sequence: CDR1 MRHNA, CDR2 SNTAGT. The sample is drawn from a study of PD-1 blockade in mismatch repair-deficient tumors. TCRdb keeps only in-frame clones here, not all; method: immunoSEQ multiplex PCR. The sample lists some 120,000 clones; around nine tenths were seen once. The sequence was collected from an adult with mismatch repair-deficient cancer. The sample consisted of peripheral blood, taken 70 to 72 weeks after starting pembrolizumab. The chain uses TRBV6-4 and TRBJ2-6; D is ambiguous. The CDR3 DNA reads TGTGCCAGCAGTGTAGTGGGCTCACGACAAAGTCGGGCCAACGTCCTGACTTTC. Its translation is CASSVVGSRQSRANVLTF.